This is a list of T cell receptor beta chains from one sample in a study of memory CD4+ T cells and cytomegalovirus serostatus. Method: immunoSEQ multiplex PCR; TCRdb's copy keeps in-frame clones and lacks some. The sample contains approximately 50,000 clones, 78% of which appear only once. The sample taken for sequencing was memory CD4+ T cells from blood. The receptors stem from an adult in good health and CMV-seronegative. The CDR3 runs from the conserved cysteine through the conserved F or W. A D gene is named only where the DNA matches it firmly. Not every row has a clone size; where given, it reads once, few, many or a size class.

J | D | size | V | CDR3 | DNA
TRBJ2-1 | - | - | TRBV19 | CASSIYNEQFF | TGTGCCAGTAGTATCTACAATGAGCAGTTCTTC
TRBJ1-2 | - | - | TRBV28 | CASSPGIYGYTF | TGTGCCAGCAGCCCAGGGATTTATGGCTACACCTTC
TRBJ2-1 | - | - | TRBV10-3 | CAISGTVNNEQFF | TGTGCCATCAGCGGGACTGTAAACAATGAGCAGTTCTTC
TRBJ2-7 | - | - | TRBV30 | CATLPSSSYEQYF | TGTGCCACCCTCCCCTCGAGCTCCTACGAGCAGTACTTC
TRBJ1-5 | - | - | TRBV12-2 | CASRPHAVGDRLNQPQHF | TGTGCAAGTCGCCCCCACGCCGTCGGGGACAGACTCAATCAGCCCCAGCATTTT
TRBJ2-2 | - | few | TRBV5-1 | CASSRDPGTGELFF | TGCGCCAGCAGCCGGGACCCAGGCACCGGGGAGCTGTTTTTT
TRBJ2-5 | - | - | TRBV5-4 | CASNSQGVSETQYF | TGTGCCAGCAACAGTCAGGGCGTATCAGAGACCCAGTACTTC
TRBJ2-1 | - | - | TRBV28 | CASTSARIPYNEQFF | TGTGCCAGCACTTCCGCCCGGATCCCCTACAATGAGCAGTTCTTC
TRBJ2-5 | - | - | TRBV9 | CASSVGGSQETQYF | TGTGCCAGCAGCGTAGGCGGCTCCCAAGAGACCCAGTACTTC
TRBJ2-7 | - | - | TRBV11-3 | CASSLGGSSGKYEQYF | TGTGCCAGCAGCTTAGGTGGATCCTCGGGGAAATACGAGCAGTACTTC
TRBJ1-6 | - | - | TRBV6-5 | CASSYLTRGLNSPLHF | TGTGCCAGCAGTTACTTAACCCGCGGCCTGAATTCACCCCTCCACTTT
TRBJ2-3 | - | - | TRBV5-1 | CASRDAVASDTQYF | TGCGCCAGCCGCGACGCTGTAGCGTCAGATACGCAGTATTTT
TRBJ1-6 | - | - | TRBV2 | CASSEVVWGNNSPLHF | TGTGCCAGCAGTGAAGTAGTGTGGGGAAACAATTCACCCCTCCACTTT
TRBJ2-1 | TRBD1 | - | TRBV7-8 | CASSQIGTGRGEQFF | TGTGCCAGCAGCCAAATAGGGACAGGCAGGGGTGAGCAGTTCTTC
TRBJ2-1 | - | once | TRBV5-4 | CASSLVGSGYNEQFF | TGTGCCAGCAGCTTGGTTGGTAGCGGATACAATGAGCAGTTCTTC
TRBJ1-5 | - | - | TRBV30 | CAWSFDSNQPQHF | TGTGCCTGGAGTTTTGACAGTAATCAGCCCCAGCATTTT
TRBJ2-7 | - | - | TRBV6-5 | CASSYRRTGSYEQYF | TGTGCCAGCAGTTACCGACGGACCGGCTCCTACGAGCAGTACTTC
TRBJ1-5 | TRBD1 | - | TRBV2 | CASIKDRGSGQPQHF | TGTGCCAGCATAAAAGACAGGGGTTCAGGTCAGCCCCAGCATTTT
TRBJ2-1 | TRBD2 | few | TRBV5-6 | CASSLAGTTDEQFF | TGTGCCAGCAGCTTGGCCGGGACTACGGATGAGCAGTTCTTC
TRBJ1-1 | - | few | TRBV29-1 | CSVAQGSTTEAFF | TGCAGCGTTGCACAGGGTTCGACCACTGAAGCTTTCTTT
TRBJ2-7 | - | - | TRBV5-4 | CATWDRGQGSYEQYF | TGTGCCACCTGGGACCGGGGTCAAGGATCCTACGAGCAGTACTTC
TRBJ2-5 | - | - | TRBV7-2 | CASSPYGQQYF | TGTGCCAGCAGCCCCTACGGACAGCAGTACTTC
TRBJ2-1 | - | - | TRBV2 | CASRMPGLANEQFF | TGTGCCAGCAGGATGCCCGGCCTAGCCAATGAGCAGTTCTTC
TRBJ2-1 | TRBD2 | - | TRBV5-1 | CASSSRTSGGEQFF | TGCGCCAGCAGCTCCCGGACTAGCGGGGGAGAGCAGTTCTTC
TRBJ2-1 | - | - | TRBV5-8 | CASSPRVGNEQFF | TGTGCCAGCAGCCCGAGGGTGGGAAATGAGCAGTTCTTC
TRBJ1-1 | - | - | TRBV28 | CASQDRSGGAFF | TGTGCCAGCCAAGACAGGTCGGGGGGAGCTTTCTTT
TRBJ2-3 | TRBD2 | - | TRBV5-6 | CASSSFTSGRAADTQYF | TGTGCCAGCAGCTCCTTTACCAGCGGGAGGGCGGCAGATACGCAGTATTTT
TRBJ2-1 | TRBD2 | medium-sized | TRBV10-3 | CATRGRLAGEQFF | TGTGCCACCCGGGGCCGACTAGCGGGGGAGCAGTTCTTC
TRBJ2-7 | - | - | TRBV11-2 | CASSSSQSYEQYF | TGTGCCAGCAGCTCCTCCCAGAGCTACGAGCAGTACTTC
TRBJ1-2 | TRBD1 | - | TRBV7-9 | CASQPIRGTGDYGYTF | TGTGCCAGCCAACCAATTCGAGGGACAGGGGACTATGGCTACACCTTC
TRBJ2-6 | - | - | TRBV18 | CASSPPVTGSTNVLTF | TGTGCCAGCTCACCACCAGTGACAGGTAGTACCAACGTCCTGACTTTC
TRBJ1-1 | - | - | TRBV7-9 | CASRGAMNTEAFF | TGTGCCAGCAGGGGTGCGATGAACACTGAAGCTTTCTTT
TRBJ1-1 | - | - | TRBV6-5 | CASSPGFEQTEAFF | TGTGCCAGCAGCCCAGGGTTTGAACAGACTGAAGCTTTCTTT
TRBJ1-6 | TRBD1 | - | TRBV4-2 | CASSQFGTGDSPLHF | TGTGCCAGCAGCCAATTCGGGACAGGCGATTCACCCCTCCACTTT
TRBJ2-7 | TRBD1 | - | TRBV9 | CASSVGQDRTYEQYF | TGTGCCAGCAGCGTCGGACAGGACCGTACCTACGAGCAGTACTTC
TRBJ1-2 | TRBD1 | - | TRBV19 | CASSTLTGANLGYTF | TGTGCCAGTAGTACCCTGACAGGGGCCAACCTTGGCTACACCTTC
TRBJ2-1 | TRBD2 | - | TRBV14 | CASSQRVLAGHLSSYNEQFF | TGTGCCAGCAGCCAGCGGGTGCTAGCGGGCCACCTCAGCTCCTACAATGAGCAGTTCTTC
TRBJ2-7 | - | - | TRBV10-3 | CAITVDPIYEQYF | TGTGCCATCACCGTTGACCCAATCTACGAGCAGTACTTC
TRBJ2-1 | - | - | TRBV29-1 | CSAGVDPSTNEQFF | TGCAGCGCGGGGGTTGACCCTTCCACCAATGAGCAGTTCTTC
TRBJ2-7 | TRBD1 | - | TRBV28 | CASRSAGGWVEQYF | TGTGCCAGCAGATCCGCAGGGGGCTGGGTCGAGCAGTACTTC
TRBJ1-5 | - | - | TRBV30 | CAWGADSNQPQHF | TGTGCCTGGGGCGCGGATAGCAATCAGCCCCAGCATTTT
TRBJ1-2 | TRBD1 | - | TRBV5-4 | CASSWDRGNYGYTF | TGTGCCAGCAGCTGGGACAGGGGAAACTATGGCTACACCTTC
TRBJ2-7 | - | - | TRBV10-3 | CAISESDWAYEQYF | TGTGCCATCAGTGAGTCAGACTGGGCCTACGAGCAGTACTTC
TRBJ2-2 | - | - | TRBV18 | CASSPLQGMTGELFF | TGTGCCAGCTCACCACTGCAGGGGATGACCGGGGAGCTGTTTTTT
TRBJ2-7 | TRBD2 | - | TRBV14 | CASSQASGSFEYEQYF | TGTGCCAGCAGCCAAGCTAGCGGGAGCTTTGAGTACGAGCAGTACTTC
TRBJ1-5 | TRBD1 | - | TRBV2 | CASRGDRGGNQPQHF | TGTGCCAGCAGGGGAGACAGGGGAGGGAACCAGCCCCAGCATTTT
TRBJ1-2 | - | - | TRBV14 | CASSQGSPYGYTF | TGTGCCAGCAGCCAAGGTAGCCCCTATGGCTACACCTTC
TRBJ2-7 | TRBD2 | - | TRBV14 | CASSHRAGSSEQYF | TGTGCCAGCAGCCACCGAGCGGGATCCAGCGAGCAGTACTTC
TRBJ2-1 | TRBD2 | - | TRBV2 | CASTSGGRIYNEQFF | TGTGCCAGCACTTCTGGCGGGAGGATCTACAATGAGCAGTTCTTC
TRBJ2-7 | TRBD1 | - | TRBV10-3 | CAISDDRVYEQYF | TGTGCCATCAGTGACGACAGGGTCTACGAGCAGTACTTC
TRBJ1-2 | - | - | TRBV27 | CASSFKGTWYGYTF | TGTGCCAGCAGTTTTAAAGGGACTTGGTATGGCTACACCTTC
TRBJ1-1 | - | - | TRBV6-5 | CASRPRVIMNTEAFF | TGTGCCAGCAGGCCAAGGGTTATCATGAACACTGAAGCTTTCTTT